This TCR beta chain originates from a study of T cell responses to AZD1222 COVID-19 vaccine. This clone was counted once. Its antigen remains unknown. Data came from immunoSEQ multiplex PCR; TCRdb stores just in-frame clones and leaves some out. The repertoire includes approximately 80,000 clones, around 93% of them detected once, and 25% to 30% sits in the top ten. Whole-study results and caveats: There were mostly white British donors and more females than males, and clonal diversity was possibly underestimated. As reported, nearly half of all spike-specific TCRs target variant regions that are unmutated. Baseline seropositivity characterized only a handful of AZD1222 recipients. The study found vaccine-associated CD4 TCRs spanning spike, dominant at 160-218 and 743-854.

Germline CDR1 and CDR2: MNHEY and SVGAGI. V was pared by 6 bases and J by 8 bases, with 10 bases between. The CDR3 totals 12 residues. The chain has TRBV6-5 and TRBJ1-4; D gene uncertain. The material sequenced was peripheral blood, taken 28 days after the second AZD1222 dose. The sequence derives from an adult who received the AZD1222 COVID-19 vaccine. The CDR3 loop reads CASSRGREKLFF. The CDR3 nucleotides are TGTGCCAGCAGCCGAGGAAGGGAAAAACTGTTTTTT.